This is a list of T cell receptor beta chains from one sample in a study of T cells after posttransplantation cyclophosphamide. Assay used: immunoSEQ multiplex PCR; TCRdb lists only in-frame clones, some missing. The repertoire has tens of thousands of clones, almost 75% of them found once; the top ten carry 0.6% to 0.8%. The specimen was memory CD4+ T cells sorted from PBMCs. The receptors here all came from a woman aged 55-69 years in good health, CMV-negative, and a related stem cell transplant donor. The CDR3 runs from the conserved cysteine through the conserved F or W. A D gene is named only where the DNA matches it firmly. Only some rows state a clone size, as once, few, many or a class for expanded clones.

d_gene: TRBD2
abundance: .
j_gene: TRBJ2-7
v_gene: TRBV4-1
CDR3aa: CASSRLGLAGGPITSFEQYF
CDR3nt: TGCGCCAGCAGCCGGTTGGGACTAGCGGGAGGGCCGATAACTTCCTTCGAGCAGTACTTC

d_gene: .
abundance: .
j_gene: TRBJ1-1
v_gene: TRBV30
CDR3aa: CAWSTTKGTEAFF
CDR3nt: TGTGCCTGGAGTACTACAAAAGGCACTGAAGCTTTCTTT

d_gene: TRBD1
abundance: .
j_gene: TRBJ1-4
v_gene: TRBV9
CDR3aa: CASSVGGSQGGEKLFF
CDR3nt: TGTGCCAGCAGCGTAGGAGGGAGTCAGGGGGGTGAAAAACTGTTTTTT

d_gene: TRBD1
abundance: .
j_gene: TRBJ1-6
v_gene: TRBV28
CDR3aa: CASRTGIYSPLHF
CDR3nt: TGTGCCAGCAGGACAGGGATATACTCACCCCTCCACTTT

d_gene: TRBD1
abundance: .
j_gene: TRBJ1-1
v_gene: TRBV14
CDR3aa: CASSPRDRQAFF
CDR3nt: TGTGCCAGCAGCCCTAGGGACAGGCAAGCTTTCTTT

d_gene: TRBD1
abundance: .
j_gene: TRBJ2-3
v_gene: TRBV7-2
CDR3aa: CASSLKGQAGTYF
CDR3nt: TGTGCCAGCAGCTTAAAGGGACAGGCGGGAACGTATTTT

d_gene: TRBD2
abundance: .
j_gene: TRBJ2-1
v_gene: TRBV27
CDR3aa: CASSPPEGLAGMDEQFF
CDR3nt: TGTGCCAGCAGTCCCCCAGAGGGACTAGCGGGTATGGATGAGCAGTTCTTC

d_gene: .
abundance: once
j_gene: TRBJ2-4
v_gene: TRBV5-8
CDR3aa: CASSRGGAGTKNIQYF
CDR3nt: TGTGCCAGCAGCCGTGGGGGGGCGGGCACCAAAAACATTCAGTACTTC

d_gene: .
abundance: .
j_gene: TRBJ1-6
v_gene: TRBV4-3
CDR3aa: CASSQDVGANSPLHF
CDR3nt: TGCGCCAGCAGCCAAGATGTGGGGGCGAATTCACCCCTCCACTTT

d_gene: .
abundance: .
j_gene: TRBJ2-2
v_gene: TRBV4-3
CDR3aa: CASSQDPRGDTGELFF
CDR3nt: TGCGCCAGCAGCCAAGACCCCCGGGGAGACACCGGGGAGCTGTTTTTT

d_gene: TRBD1
abundance: .
j_gene: TRBJ1-5
v_gene: TRBV30
CDR3aa: CAWSLGTGAQPQHF
CDR3nt: TGTGCCTGGAGCCTTGGGACAGGGGCGCAGCCCCAGCATTTT

d_gene: .
abundance: .
j_gene: TRBJ1-2
v_gene: TRBV7-9
CDR3aa: CASSERPGRRNYGYTF
CDR3nt: TGTGCCAGCAGCGAGAGACCGGGTCGGAGAAACTATGGCTACACCTTC

d_gene: TRBD1
abundance: .
j_gene: TRBJ2-5
v_gene: TRBV6-4
CDR3aa: CASSDPDRGLVETQYF
CDR3nt: TGTGCCAGCAGTGACCCAGACAGGGGGCTTGTGGAGACCCAGTACTTC

d_gene: .
abundance: .
j_gene: TRBJ1-1
v_gene: TRBV2
CDR3aa: CASIRGTEAFF
CDR3nt: TGTGCCAGCATTAGAGGAACTGAGGCTTTCTTT

d_gene: .
abundance: .
j_gene: TRBJ2-5
v_gene: TRBV2
CDR3aa: CASSDPLGGRETQYF
CDR3nt: TGTGCCAGCAGTGATCCCCTCGGGGGGCGAGAGACCCAGTACTTC

d_gene: .
abundance: .
j_gene: TRBJ1-5
v_gene: TRBV6-1
CDR3aa: CASSEWGGVASNQPQHF
CDR3nt: TGTGCCAGCAGTGAATGGGGGGGGGTAGCGAGCAATCAGCCCCAGCATTTT

d_gene: .
abundance: .
j_gene: TRBJ2-5
v_gene: TRBV30
CDR3aa: CAWLASTSGETQYF
CDR3nt: TGTGCCTGGCTAGCTTCGACTAGTGGAGAGACCCAGTACTTC